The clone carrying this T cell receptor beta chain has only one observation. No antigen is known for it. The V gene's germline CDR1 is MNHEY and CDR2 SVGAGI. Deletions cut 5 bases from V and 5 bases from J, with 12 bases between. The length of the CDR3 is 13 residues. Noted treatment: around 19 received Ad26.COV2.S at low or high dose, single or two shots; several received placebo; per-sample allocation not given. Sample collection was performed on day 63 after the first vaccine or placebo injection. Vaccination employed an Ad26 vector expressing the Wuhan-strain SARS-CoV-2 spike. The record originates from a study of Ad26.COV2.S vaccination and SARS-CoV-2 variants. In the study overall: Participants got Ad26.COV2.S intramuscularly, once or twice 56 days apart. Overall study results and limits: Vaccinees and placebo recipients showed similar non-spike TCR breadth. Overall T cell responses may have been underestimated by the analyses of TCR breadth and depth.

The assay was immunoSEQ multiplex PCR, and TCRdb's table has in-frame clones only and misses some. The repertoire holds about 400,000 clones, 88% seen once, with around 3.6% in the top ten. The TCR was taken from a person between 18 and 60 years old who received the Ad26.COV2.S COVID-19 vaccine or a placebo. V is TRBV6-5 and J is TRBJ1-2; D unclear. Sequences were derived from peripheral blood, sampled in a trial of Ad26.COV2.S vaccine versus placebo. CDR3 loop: CASSSSGRYGYTF. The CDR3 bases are TGTGCCAGCAGTAGTAGCGGGAGGTATGGCTACACCTTC.